These 31 T cell receptor beta chains were sequenced from one sample in a study of Ad26.COV2.S vaccination and SARS-CoV-2 variants. Data came from immunoSEQ multiplex PCR; TCRdb stores just in-frame clones and leaves some out. Of just under 250,000 clones listed, around nine tenths are singletons. Stated treatment: about 20 received Ad26.COV2.S at low or high dose, single or two shots; roughly 5 received placebo; per-sample allocation not given. Collection of the samples took place on day 63 after the first injection of vaccine or placebo. The sequenced sample was peripheral blood, obtained in a trial of Ad26.COV2.S vaccine versus placebo. All receptors come from a person aged 18-65 years who received the Ad26.COV2.S COVID-19 vaccine or a placebo.

The chain recombines TRBV12-5 with TRBJ2-2; 7 bases are a match to TRBD1. The CDR3 is 16 residues long. The germline CDR1 and CDR2 sequences are LGHNT and FRNRAP. After removal of 2 bases from V and 4 bases from J, the junction contained 7 bases not matched to a gene. The CDR3 is CASGLSRDRTTGELFF. In nucleotides, the CDR3 is TGTGCTAGTGGTTTGTCCCGGGACAGAACCACCGGGGAGCTGTTTTTT.

This clone was seen just once. This rearrangement joins TRBV27 to TRBJ2-7, with D possibly TRBD1 on 6 matching bases. The CDR3 is 11 residues long. Germline values: CDR1 MNHEY, CDR2 SMNVEV (reference sequence). V gave up 4 bases and J gave up 6 bases, with 7 bases separating them. CDR3 sequence (DNA): TGTGCCAGCAGTTCAGGGGTCGAGCAGTACTTC. Translation: CASSSGVEQYF.

This clone appeared a few times. The chain employs TRBV5-1 and TRBJ2-7, with a weak D call TRBD1 (6 bases). The CDR3 spans 14 residues. The germline gives CDR1 SGHRS, CDR2 YFSETQ. The germline V and J ends were trimmed by 2 bases and 4 bases, with 13 bases remaining between them. CDR3 amino acids: CASSLNRVPYEQYF. The CDR3 DNA reads TGCGCCAGCAGCTTAAACAGGGTACCGTACGAGCAGTACTTC. Full variable domain (remainder filled in from reference TRBV5-1 and TRBJ2-7): KAGVTQTPRYLIKTRGQQVTLSCSPISGHRSVSWYQQTPGQGLQFLFEYFSETQRNKGNFPGRFSGRQFSNSRSEMNVSTLELGDSALYLCASSLNRVPYEQYFGPGTRLTVT.

The rearrangement joins TRBV7-2 to TRBJ2-6; maybe TRBD2 (6 bases). The length of the CDR3 is 17 residues. Germline CDR1 is SGHTA and CDR2 is FQGNSA. Trimming stripped 5 bases from V and 4 bases from J, with 18 bases between. CDR3 region: CASSLRSSGVGANVLTF. The CDR3 DNA sequence: TGTGCCAGCAGCCTAAGGTCCTCGGGGGTCGGGGCCAACGTCCTGACTTTC.

The rearrangement links TRBV29-1 to TRBJ2-7; D is possibly TRBD2 (6 bases). V was cut by 6 bases and J by 0 bases, with 18 bases left in between. The length of the CDR3 is 15 residues. The germline V gene has CDR1 SQVTM and CDR2 ANQGSEA. In DNA, the CDR3 is TGCAGCGTGGGACTTTCCGGAGGGAACTCCTACGAGCAGTACTTC. Translation: CSVGLSGGNSYEQYF.

This CDR3 reads CASSSRDPLGETQYF. DNA of the CDR3: TGTGCCAGCAGCTCCCGGGACCCCCTTGGGGAGACCCAGTACTTC. The rearrangement links TRBV11-2 to TRBJ2-5; D assignment may be TRBD1 or TRBD2 (5 bases each). V gave up 4 bases and J gave up 5 bases, with 17 bases separating them. The CDR3 has 15 residues. The germline V gene encodes CDR1 SGHAT and CDR2 FQNNGV.

This clone was recorded once. The V gene is TRBV12-3 or TRBV12-4, the J gene TRBJ2-3; weak D call: TRBD2 (5 bases). Trimming took off 5 bases at V and 0 bases at J, with 6 bases between the two ends. This CDR3 is 13 amino acids long. CDR3 sequence (DNA): TGTGCCAGCAGTGGACTTAGCACAGATACGCAGTATTTT. Amino acid sequence: CASSGLSTDTQYF.

The V call is TRBV11-2, the J call TRBJ2-7; 9 bases are shared with TRBD2. The CDR3 has 16 residues. The trim removed 4 bases at V and 4 bases at J, leaving 11 bases unmatched. Germline V gene lookup returns CDR1 SGHAT and CDR2 FQNNGV. In DNA form, the CDR3 reads TGTGCCAGCAGCTATCGCGGGAGGGATAGTTTTTACGAGCAGTACTTC. It codes for CASSYRGRDSFYEQYF.

This chain links TRBV6-2 or TRBV6-3 with TRBJ2-6, with unresolved D. This CDR3 is 16 amino acids long. Trimming took 4 bases from V and 0 from J, leaving 10 bases between them. Germline V gene lookup returns CDR1 MNHEY and CDR2 SVGEGT. The CDR3: CASSSPGPSGANVLTF. DNA for the CDR3: TGTGCCAGCAGTTCTCCCGGACCCTCTGGGGCCAACGTCCTGACTTTC.

The rearrangement uses TRBV30 and TRBJ2-4; tentative D call: TRBD2 (5 bases). Trimming cost V 2 bases and J 0 bases, with 11 bases left between them. CDR1 GTSNPN and CDR2 SVGIG come from the germline V gene (reference sequence). The CDR3 has 15 residues. CDR3 protein: CAWSPPGKAKNIQYF. The CDR3 DNA is TGTGCCTGGAGTCCCCCGGGGAAAGCCAAAAACATTCAGTACTTC.

This sequence joins TRBV15 and TRBJ2-7, with D unresolved. The V gene lost 0 bases and the J gene lost 0 bases, with 9 bases spanning the gap. The CDR3 contains 15 residues. Germline-derived CDR1 and CDR2 are LNHNV and YYDKDF (reference sequence). The CDR3 is CATSRDPNLSYEQYF. The CDR3 DNA follows: TGTGCCACCAGCAGAGACCCAAACCTCTCCTACGAGCAGTACTTC.

V usage is TRBV3-1 (or the pseudogene TRBV3-2) and J usage is TRBJ2-5; 13 nucleotides match TRBD2. Germline V CDR1 and CDR2: LGHDT, YNNKEL (reference sequence). This CDR3 is 17 amino acids long. V shed 4 bases, J shed 4 bases, and the junction held 9 bases outside the gene matches. The CDR3 DNA sequence: TGTGCCAGCAGCCGAGGACTAGCGGGGGCCCCACCAGAGACCCAGTACTTC. This translates into CASSRGLAGAPPETQYF.

The chain joins TRBV4-3 to TRBJ1-4; no definite D call. The CDR3 loop spans 16 amino acids. Looked up from germline, CDR1 is LGHNA and CDR2 is YSLEER. The V gene lost 0 bases and the J gene lost 4 bases, with 12 bases spanning the gap. Here the CDR3 reads CASSQESAAYNEKLFF. DNA for the CDR3: TGCGCCAGCAGCCAAGAGTCGGCAGCCTATAATGAAAAACTGTTTTTT.

The chain has TRBV7-9 and TRBJ1-3; D unresolved. The V gene lost 0 bases and the J gene lost 0 bases, with 6 bases spanning the gap. This CDR3 contains 15 residues. Germline V gives CDR1 SEHNR, CDR2 FQNEAQ (reference sequence). CDR3 region: CASSLAGNSGNTIYF. The CDR3 region has the DNA TGTGCCAGCAGCTTAGCCGGGAACTCTGGAAACACCATATATTTT.

The gene calls are TRBV19 and TRBJ1-4; D is possibly TRBD1 (5 bases). V lost 5 bases to trimming and J lost 3 bases, with 13 bases between them. This CDR3 is 15 amino acids long. The germline gives CDR1 LNHDA, CDR2 SQIVND (reference sequence). CDR3 sequence reads: CASSPSRGANEKLFF. CDR3 DNA sequence: TGTGCCAGTAGTCCTTCTCGGGGGGCTAATGAAAAACTGTTTTTT. The full variable domain, its missing parts supplied by reference TRBV19 and TRBJ1-4, is DGGITQSPKYLFRKEGQNVTLSCEQNLNHDAMYWYRQDPGQGLRLIYYSQIVNDFQKGDIAEGYSVSREKKESFPLTVTSAQKNPTAFYLCASSPSRGANEKLFFGSGTQLSVL.

This clone came up a few times. The chain employs TRBV30 and TRBJ1-2; D is unresolved. V was trimmed by 4 bases and J by 5 bases, leaving 14 bases between them. CDR1 and CDR2 (germline): GTSNPN, SVGIG (reference sequence). There are 13 residues in the CDR3. In DNA, the CDR3 is TGTGCCTGGATCTGGCAGGAGCCATATGGCTACACCTTC. It yields the protein CAWIWQEPYGYTF.

V usage is TRBV6-2 or TRBV6-3 and J usage is TRBJ2-7; D might be TRBD1 (5 bases). Deletions cut 5 bases from V and 2 bases from J, with 10 bases between. CDR1 MNHEY and CDR2 SVGEGT come from the germline V gene. The CDR3 covers 13 residues. CDR3 sequence: CASSRGPPYEQYF. CDR3 DNA: TGTGCCAGCAGTAGGGGCCCCCCCTACGAGCAGTACTTC.

At least ten counts were recorded for this clone. The chain has TRBV7-6 and TRBJ2-1; 8 nucleotides agree with TRBD1. CDR3 size: 17 residues. With V trimmed by 1 base and J by 5 bases, 10 bases remained unmatched. CDR1 is SGHVS, CDR2 FNYEAQ, per germline. CDR3 DNA: TGTGCCAGCAGCTTAGGAAGTATACAGGGGGGAGACAATGAGCAGTTCTTC. Encoded protein: CASSLGSIQGGDNEQFF.

The chain carries TRBV11-2 and TRBJ2-2; D uncertain. The V and J ends lost 4 bases and 7 bases respectively, with 10 bases between them. The CDR3 sequence is 13 residues long. Germline V gene lookup returns CDR1 SGHAT and CDR2 FQNNGV. CDR3 sequence reads: CASSYFRIGELFF. The CDR3, as DNA: TGTGCCAGCAGCTACTTTCGAATCGGGGAGCTGTTTTTT.

This rearrangement joins TRBV3-1 (or the pseudogene TRBV3-2) to TRBJ2-3; 8 bases line up with TRBD2. Germline values: CDR1 LGHDT, CDR2 YNNKEL (reference sequence). After removal of 0 bases from V and 7 bases from J, the junction contained 18 bases not matched to a gene. The CDR3 is made up of 19 amino acids. The CDR3 DNA follows: TGTGCCAGCAGCCAAGAATGTCTTTTCGAAGCGGGAGAAAACTATACGCAGTATTTT. The encoded protein is CASSQECLFEAGENYTQYF.

This chain connects TRBV6-5 to TRBJ1-2, with 9 bases that match TRBD1. The CDR3 consists of 11 residues. The V gene end was trimmed by 8 bases and the J gene end by 5 bases; junction bases not matched to a gene: 0. Germline CDR1 is MNHEY and CDR2 is SVGAGI. In nucleotides, the CDR3 is TGTGCCAGCGGACAGGGGTATGGCTACACCTTC. This translates into CASGQGYGYTF.

The V and J genes are TRBV7-9 and TRBJ2-7; 7 bases map to TRBD1. Germline loops: CDR1 SEHNR, CDR2 FQNEAQ (reference sequence). The trim removed 5 bases at V and 2 bases at J, leaving 9 bases unmatched. The CDR3 spans 15 residues. The CDR3 reads CASSPREGAAYEQYF. The CDR3 region has the DNA TGTGCCAGCAGCCCCCGTGAGGGGGCGGCCTACGAGCAGTACTTC.

The rearrangement uses TRBV7-2 and TRBJ1-2; 10 bases map to TRBD1. The V and J ends lost 5 bases and 8 bases, in that order; junction bases with no gene match: 11. The CDR3 is made up of 15 amino acids. Germline V gene lookup returns CDR1 SGHTA and CDR2 FQGNSA. The CDR3 is CASSRPTGGAGGYTF. CDR3 coding DNA: TGTGCCAGCAGCCGCCCGACAGGGGGCGCAGGGGGCTACACCTTC.

This chain links TRBV28 with TRBJ1-1; 7 positions agree with TRBD1. The CDR3 is made up of 12 amino acids. CDR1 and CDR2 (germline): MDHEN, SYDVKM. After removal of 7 bases from V and 3 bases from J, the junction contained 2 bases not matched to a gene. CDR3 bases: TGTGCCAGCATCACAGGGGACACTGAAGCTTTCTTT. As protein: CASITGDTEAFF.

The CDR3 loop is CASSYSDAPAGSRQPQHF. The DNA of the CDR3 is TGTGCCAGCAGTTACTCGGATGCCCCGGCGGGGTCTAGACAGCCCCAGCATTTT. The rearrangement links TRBV6-2 or TRBV6-3 to TRBJ1-5; no clear D gene. In germline, CDR1 is MNHEY, CDR2 SVGEGT. Trimming cost V 0 bases and J 7 bases, with 22 bases left between them. The CDR3 has 18 amino acids.

The chain recombines TRBV7-9 with TRBJ2-2; the D is unclear. Trimming pared 3 bases from V and 4 bases from J, leaving 21 bases between. Germline V gene sequence: CDR1 SEHNR, CDR2 FQNEAQ (reference sequence). CDR3 size: 18 residues. The CDR3 loop reads CASSFLGASEDGTGELFF. DNA of the CDR3: TGTGCCAGCAGCTTCCTAGGAGCTTCGGAAGATGGCACCGGGGAGCTGTTTTTT.

This rearrangement joins TRBV28 to TRBJ2-7, with a weak D call TRBD1 (5 bases). This CDR3 is built from 12 residues. With 5 bases removed from V and 7 bases from J, the gap between germline ends came to 12 bases. CDR1 and CDR2 from the germline V gene are MDHEN and SYDVKM. The CDR3 here is CASSPSGWEQYF. The CDR3 region has the DNA TGTGCCAGCAGTCCGTCAGGGTGGGAGCAGTACTTC.

This sequence joins TRBV30 and TRBJ1-1, with unresolved D. There are 12 residues in the CDR3. The V and J ends lost 6 bases and 2 bases respectively, with 10 bases between them. Germline CDR1 reads GTSNPN; CDR2 reads SVGIG (reference sequence). The CDR3 sequence: CACYRLNTEAFF. DNA for the CDR3: TGTGCCTGTTACCGGTTAAACACTGAAGCTTTCTTT.

The chain links TRBV28 to TRBJ2-7; tentatively, D is TRBD2 (5 bases). Germline loops: CDR1 MDHEN, CDR2 SYDVKM. This CDR3 has 14 residues. V was cut by 2 bases and J by 2 bases, with 10 bases left in between. The CDR3 loop is CASSLAGPAYEQYF. CDR3 nucleotide sequence: TGTGCCAGCAGTTTAGCGGGCCCTGCCTACGAGCAGTACTTC.

The rearrangement joins TRBV4-3 to TRBJ2-6; D remains ambiguous. This CDR3 has 19 residues. CDR1 is LGHNA and CDR2 is YSLEER in the germline V gene. V was trimmed by 0 bases and J by 4 bases, leaving 19 bases between them. This CDR3 is CASSQDVSRPGRGANVLTF. The CDR3 DNA reads as TGCGCCAGCAGCCAAGATGTCAGCCGCCCAGGTAGGGGGGCCAACGTCCTGACTTTC.

The chain links TRBV18 to TRBJ1-4, with TRBD1 as a possible D gene (6 bases). V gave up 2 bases and J gave up 4 bases, with 8 bases separating them. The CDR3 length is 14 residues. Per the germline V gene, CDR1 is KGHSH and CDR2 is LQKENI. The CDR3 coding sequence is TGTGCCAGCTCACCAAACAGGGTTAATGAAAAACTGTTTTTT. This codes for CASSPNRVNEKLFF. Drawing the rest from reference TRBV18 and TRBJ1-4, the complete variable domain is NAGVMQNPRHLVRRRGQEARLRCSPMKGHSHVYWYRQLPEEGLKFMVYLQKENIIDESGMPKERFSAEFPKEGPSILRIQQVVRGDSAAYFCASSPNRVNEKLFFGSGTQLSVL.